These 23 T cell receptor beta chains were sequenced from one sample in a study of long-term antiretroviral therapy in people with HIV. Survey level was the resolution at which the v3.0 immunoSEQ assay ran. Clones were sequenced by immunoSEQ multiplex PCR, and TCRdb holds only the in-frame ones, with some missing. The data hold around 20,000 clones, with more than 65% observed a single time. Sequenced here: unsorted PBMCs, sampled 0.5 years before starting antiretroviral therapy. Every receptor here comes from a woman between 50 and 59 years old with HIV.

The chain links TRBV19 to TRBJ2-2; perhaps TRBD1 as D (6 bases). The CDR3 is 15 residues long. With 5 bases removed from V and 6 bases from J, the gap between germline ends came to 16 bases. The germline V gene encodes CDR1 LNHDA and CDR2 SQIVND (reference sequence). CDR3 amino acids: CASSGTNRVAGELFF. The CDR3 DNA follows: TGTGCCAGTAGTGGAACGAACAGGGTCGCCGGGGAGCTGTTTTTT.

This clone occurred a few times. The chain has TRBV7-2 and TRBJ1-2, with D maybe TRBD1 (5 bases). CDR1 is SGHTA and CDR2 is FQGNSA in the germline V gene. V gave up 4 bases and J gave up 0 bases, with 12 bases separating them. The CDR3 runs 15 residues. The CDR3 coding sequence is TGTGCCAGCAGCTCAACAGGAATCCCTAACTATGGCTACACCTTC. This sequence encodes CASSSTGIPNYGYTF.

This chain joins TRBV5-1 and TRBJ2-3; TRBD2 might be the D (5 bases). V was clipped by 2 bases and J by 6 bases, with 10 bases between them. Germline V gives CDR1 SGHRS, CDR2 YFSETQ. This CDR3 is 13 amino acids long. CDR3 loop: CASSFEGFDTQYF. CDR3 DNA sequence: TGCGCCAGCAGCTTCGAGGGTTTTGATACGCAGTATTTT. Full variable domain (outside the CDR3, taken from reference TRBV5-1 and TRBJ2-3): KAGVTQTPRYLIKTRGQQVTLSCSPISGHRSVSWYQQTPGQGLQFLFEYFSETQRNKGNFPGRFSGRQFSNSRSEMNVSTLELGDSALYLCASSFEGFDTQYFGPGTRLTVL.

This clone was counted a single time. J is TRBJ2-3 and V is TRBV30; D remains unclear. The CDR3 sequence is 14 residues long. The germline V gene has CDR1 GTSNPN and CDR2 SVGIG (reference sequence). With 0 bases removed from V and 0 bases from J, the gap between germline ends came to 7 bases. CDR3: CAWSVILSTDTQYF. CDR3 DNA: TGTGCCTGGAGTGTAATCCTAAGCACAGATACGCAGTATTTT.

This clone was counted a few times. The gene calls are TRBV9 and TRBJ1-1, with D tentatively TRBD1 (5 bases). Trimming took 0 bases from V and 4 from J, leaving 10 bases between them. CDR3 length: 14 amino acids. Germline V gene data show CDR1 as SGDLS and CDR2 as YYNGEE. The CDR3 DNA reads TGTGCCAGCAGCGTAGTTGGGGGTGCCACTGAAGCTTTCTTT. Translation gives CASSVVGGATEAFF. The whole variable domain, filled in from reference TRBV9 and TRBJ1-1, reads DSGVTQTPKHLITATGQRVTLRCSPRSGDLSVYWYQQSLDQGLQFLIQYYNGEERAKGNILERFSAQQFPDLHSELNLSSLELGDSALYFCASSVVGGATEAFFGQGTRLTVV.

The rearrangement links TRBV18 to TRBJ1-2; TRBD1 aligns across 12 bases. Per germline, CDR1 KGHSH and CDR2 LQKENI. The V and J ends lost 3 bases and 6 bases, in that order; junction bases with no gene match: 8. The CDR3 contains 16 residues. CDR3 bases: TGTGCCAGCTCACCGGTTGAGGGACAGGGGGCGCATGGCTACACCTTC. Its protein is CASSPVEGQGAHGYTF.

CDR3 bases: TGTGCCAGTAGTACCGGGACAGGGGGCCGTCAGCCCCAGCATTTT. It codes for CASSTGTGGRQPQHF. The chain couples TRBV19 to TRBJ1-5; TRBD1 matches 12 bases. The CDR3 has 15 residues. Germline trimming cut 4 bases from V and 6 bases from J; bases unmatched to any gene: 4. The germline V gene has CDR1 LNHDA and CDR2 SQIVND (reference sequence).

J is TRBJ2-5 and V is TRBV6-6, with D tentatively TRBD2 (6 bases). The CDR3 covers 16 residues. CDR1 is MNHNY, CDR2 SVGAGI, per germline (reference sequence). V lost 5 bases and J lost 5, with 21 bases in between. The CDR3 coding sequence is TGTGCCAGCAGTCTATCTCCCGGGACCCGGGGGGAGACCCAGTACTTC. Translated: CASSLSPGTRGETQYF.

The rearrangement links TRBV14 to TRBJ1-4, with a tentative D call TRBD1 (6 bases). This CDR3 region has 17 residues. The germline V gene encodes CDR1 SGHDN and CDR2 FVKESK. V was cut by 4 bases and J by 5 bases, with 20 bases left in between. The CDR3, as DNA: TGTGCCAGCAGCCCCGGGACATACCGTGGGGCAAATGAAAAACTGTTTTTT. Its protein product is CASSPGTYRGANEKLFF.

This chain connects TRBV7-9 to TRBJ1-1; D is unresolved. Trimming took 1 base from V and 2 from J, leaving 14 bases between them. The V gene's germline CDR1 is SEHNR and CDR2 FQNEAQ (reference sequence). The length of the CDR3 is 16 residues. In DNA form, the CDR3 reads TGTGCCAGCAGCTTAGGGTCGGGTACATCAAACACTGAAGCTTTCTTT. Its translation is CASSLGSGTSNTEAFF.

This rearrangement joins TRBV6-5 to TRBJ1-1; perhaps TRBD1 as D (6 bases). The germline gives CDR1 MNHEY, CDR2 SVGAGI. Deletions cut 0 bases from V and 7 bases from J, with 18 bases between. The CDR3 runs to 16 residues. This chain's CDR3 is CASSYSSPAGADEAFF. The CDR3 DNA follows: TGTGCCAGCAGTTACTCAAGTCCGGCGGGGGCAGATGAAGCTTTCTTT.

The chain is built from TRBV14 and TRBJ1-1; 8 positions agree with TRBD1. This CDR3 is built from 16 residues. Germline V gives CDR1 SGHDN, CDR2 FVKESK. V trimming: 4 bases; J trimming: 0 bases; junction bases outside the gene matches: 7. CDR3 loop: CASSPRGRILNTEAFF. The DNA for the CDR3 is TGTGCCAGCAGCCCCAGGGGGCGCATCCTGAACACTGAAGCTTTCTTT.

This chain joins TRBV7-9 and TRBJ1-6; D gene ambiguous. The CDR3 loop spans 15 amino acids. Trimming removed 3 bases from V and 2 bases from J, with 8 bases in between. Per the germline V gene, CDR1 is SEHNR and CDR2 is FQNEAQ (reference sequence). CDR3 protein: CASSFITAYNSPLHF. In nucleotides, the CDR3 is TGTGCCAGCAGCTTTATCACAGCCTATAATTCACCCCTCCACTTT.

This chain uses TRBV20-1 with TRBJ2-5; D unclear. V lost 3 bases and J 5 bases, leaving 7 bases between the germline ends. CDR3 length: 11 residues. Germline-derived CDR1 and CDR2 are DFQATT and SNEGSKA (reference sequence). CDR3 bases: TGCAGTGCTAGCGTTGGGGAGACCCAGTACTTC. The encoded protein is CSASVGETQYF.

V and J are TRBV4-2 and TRBJ2-5, with a possible D match to TRBD2 (7 bases). This CDR3 region has 17 residues. Germline-derived CDR1 and CDR2 are LGHNA and YNFKEQ. The V end was cut by 0 bases, the J end by 1 base, with 15 bases between. CDR3 in DNA: TGTGCCAGCAGCCAAGACACGGGCGGGGGCCTCCAAGAGACCCAGTACTTC. Translated, it gives CASSQDTGGGLQETQYF.

V is TRBV2 and J is TRBJ1-2, with TRBD1 matching 9 bases. The CDR3 extends over 15 amino acids. V lost 4 bases, J lost 8 bases, and 11 bases stayed unmatched. Looked up from germline, CDR1 is SNHLY and CDR2 is FYNNEI. DNA of the CDR3: TGTGCCAGCAGTGTTTCGGGACAGGGCTTCAACGGCTACACCTTC. Its protein is CASSVSGQGFNGYTF.

The genes are TRBV2 and TRBJ1-2, with a possible D match to TRBD1 (5 bases). Germline CDR1 and CDR2: SNHLY and FYNNEI. There are 14 residues in the CDR3. V gave up 7 bases and J gave up 3 bases, with 15 bases separating them. The CDR3 reads CASKDSGTYYGYTF. The CDR3 DNA reads as TGTGCCAGCAAAGACTCCGGGACCTACTATGGCTACACCTTC. Combining the CDR3 with reference TRBV2 and TRBJ1-2 gives the whole variable domain EPEVTQTPSHQVTQMGQEVILRCVPISNHLYFYWYRQILGQKVEFLVSFYNNEISEKSEIFDDQFSVERPDGSNFTLKIRSTKLEDSAMYFCASKDSGTYYGYTFGSGTRLTVV.

This sequence joins TRBV30 and TRBJ2-1; 8 bases line up with TRBD2. Germline V gene data show CDR1 as GTSNPN and CDR2 as SVGIG (reference sequence). This CDR3 has 14 residues. The V segment lost 7 bases and the J segment 5 bases; nucleotides outside the gene matches: 10. CDR3: CASSGAGGNNEQFF. CDR3 coding DNA: TGTGCCTCCTCCGGGGCGGGGGGCAACAATGAGCAGTTCTTC.

V is TRBV5-8 and J is TRBJ2-1; D is uncertain. The V gene's germline CDR1 is SGHTS and CDR2 YDEGEE. This CDR3 has 15 residues. V lost 4 bases, J lost 8 bases, and 19 bases lay in between. This chain's CDR3 is CASSLRNVAHDEQFF. CDR3 bases: TGTGCCAGCAGCCTGAGAAACGTCGCCCATGATGAGCAGTTCTTC.

V is TRBV18 and J is TRBJ1-5; D unclear. The CDR3 totals 15 residues. V lost 3 bases, J lost 0 bases, and 9 bases lay in between. Germline V lookup: CDR1 KGHSH, CDR2 LQKENI. The CDR3 sequence: CASSPVGHSNQPQHF. The DNA of the CDR3 is TGTGCCAGCTCACCGGTCGGCCATAGCAATCAGCCCCAGCATTTT. The variable domain in full, completed from reference TRBV18 and TRBJ1-5, reads NAGVMQNPRHLVRRRGQEARLRCSPMKGHSHVYWYRQLPEEGLKFMVYLQKENIIDESGMPKERFSAEFPKEGPSILRIQQVVRGDSAAYFCASSPVGHSNQPQHFGDGTRLSIL.

The chain employs TRBV5-6 and TRBJ2-7; TRBD2 agrees at 9 bases. CDR3 size: 15 residues. CDR1 is SGHDT and CDR2 is YYEEEE in the germline V gene. The ends lost 4 bases at V and 0 bases at J; junction bases unmatched: 5. CDR3: CASSVAGELSYEQYF. CDR3 bases: TGTGCCAGCAGCGTAGCGGGGGAGCTCTCCTACGAGCAGTACTTC.

This chain connects TRBV19 to TRBJ2-3, with D possibly matching TRBD1 (5 bases). CDR1 and CDR2 from the germline V gene are LNHDA and SQIVND (reference sequence). With 8 bases removed from V and 3 bases from J, the gap between germline ends came to 15 bases. This CDR3 has 14 amino acids. DNA of the CDR3: TGTGCCAGTGGGCACGACAGTACGACAGATACGCAGTATTTT. Its translation is CASGHDSTTDTQYF.

This clone showed up just once. V and J are TRBV5-1 and TRBJ2-7; no clear D gene. Germline loops: CDR1 SGHRS, CDR2 YFSETQ. This CDR3 spans 15 amino acids. Trimming stripped 0 bases from V and 2 bases from J, with 12 bases between. DNA of the CDR3: TGCGCCAGCAGCTTGGCCACAGAAATACCCTACGAGCAGTACTTC. This sequence encodes CASSLATEIPYEQYF.